Below, 32 T cell receptor beta chains from the same sample are listed, as sequenced in a study of shared clonotypes between healthy human individuals. Measured with immunoSEQ multiplex PCR; TCRdb has only the in-frame clones, and not every one. The repertoire holds hundreds of thousands of clones, with approximately 95% as singletons. Terminally differentiated effector memory CD45RA+ cells were excluded from the naive CD8 cells, which were CD45RO-negative and positively selected for CCR7. Source material: naive CD8+ T cells sorted from blood. All receptors derive from a young woman in good health.

This chain uses TRBV27 with TRBJ1-2; D is unresolved. The CDR3 length is 16 residues. Germline assignment: CDR1 MNHEY and CDR2 SMNVEV (reference sequence). With 4 bases removed from V and 3 bases from J, the gap between germline ends came to 18 bases. CDR3 sequence (DNA): TGTGCCAGCAGTTGCCCGGGCTCCACAGACGACTATGGCTACACCTTC. Protein sequence: CASSCPGSTDDYGYTF.

V is TRBV28 and J is TRBJ2-7; D not certain. The length of the CDR3 is 12 residues. Per germline, CDR1 MDHEN and CDR2 SYDVKM. Between the trimmed V and J ends, which lost 2 bases and 4 bases, there was a span of 6 bases. The CDR3 region has the DNA TGTGCCAGCAGTTTACGGATATACGAGCAGTACTTC. It codes for CASSLRIYEQYF.

The V call is TRBV4-1, the J call TRBJ2-7; D ambiguous. This CDR3 contains 15 residues. Trimming took 0 bases from V and 3 from J, leaving 12 bases between them. The V gene's germline CDR1 is MGHRA and CDR2 YSYEKL. The DNA of the CDR3 is TGCGCCAGCAGCCAAGATCCGGCAGTGGTCTACGAGCAGTACTTC. This translates into CASSQDPAVVYEQYF.

The V gene is TRBV5-1, the J gene TRBJ1-6; possible D gene TRBD1, 6 bases. Trimming stripped 1 base from V and 5 bases from J, with 10 bases between. CDR3 size: 15 residues. CDR1 is SGHRS, CDR2 YFSETQ, per germline. The CDR3 is CASSLSGAHNSPLHF. CDR3 coding DNA: TGCGCCAGCAGCTTGTCGGGGGCGCATAATTCACCCCTCCACTTT.

The chain joins TRBV28 to TRBJ1-1; a weak D match, TRBD1 (6 bases). V dropped 3 bases and J dropped 6 bases, with 17 bases sitting between them. This CDR3 is built from 15 residues. Germline V gene data show CDR1 as MDHEN and CDR2 as SYDVKM. In DNA form, the CDR3 reads TGTGCCAGCAGTTTTCAGTACGGAGGGGGTCCTGAAGCTTTCTTT. This sequence encodes CASSFQYGGGPEAFF. Filled out from reference TRBV28 and TRBJ1-1, the complete variable domain reads DVKVTQSSRYLVKRTGEKVFLECVQDMDHENMFWYRQDPGLGLRLIYFSYDVKMKEKGDIPEGYSVSREKKERFSLILESASTNQTSMYLCASSFQYGGGPEAFFGQGTRLTVV.

J is TRBJ2-7 and V is TRBV27; 7 bases agree with TRBD2. V dropped 0 bases and J dropped 4; count of bases not matched to a gene: 6. The CDR3 totals 15 residues. Germline loops: CDR1 MNHEY, CDR2 SMNVEV (reference sequence). In DNA, the CDR3 is TGTGCCAGCAGTTTATCGAGGGGAGGGCCTTACGAGCAGTACTTC. This sequence encodes CASSLSRGGPYEQYF.

The chain combines TRBV7-9 with TRBJ2-5, with TRBD2 identical over 10 bases. The tail of the sequence fits TRBJ2-7 better, so the J call may be wrong. This CDR3 region has 15 residues. Germline V lookup: CDR1 SEHNR, CDR2 FQNEAQ (reference sequence). CDR3 bases: TGTGCCAGCAGCTTAGGTAGCGGGAGGTTTTACGAGCAGTACTTC. Translation gives CASSLGSGRFYEQYF.

The CDR3 DNA is TGTGCCAGCAGTTTTTGGGAAACGCTTGAAGCTTTCTTT. Protein sequence: CASSFWETLEAFF. The chain employs TRBV28 and TRBJ1-1; unclear D gene. Trimming removed 3 bases at V and 7 bases at J, with 12 bases between. The germline CDR1 and CDR2 sequences are MDHEN and SYDVKM. The CDR3 extends over 13 amino acids. The full variable domain, its missing parts supplied by reference TRBV28 and TRBJ1-1, is DVKVTQSSRYLVKRTGEKVFLECVQDMDHENMFWYRQDPGLGLRLIYFSYDVKMKEKGDIPEGYSVSREKKERFSLILESASTNQTSMYLCASSFWETLEAFFGQGTRLTVV.

The chain employs TRBV30 and TRBJ2-7, with TRBD1 matching 7 bases. Germline loops: CDR1 GTSNPN, CDR2 SVGIG (reference sequence). V lost 2 bases and J lost 4; bases outside the gene matches: 8. The CDR3 contains 14 residues. The CDR3 DNA reads as TGTGCCTGGAGTCCCATCCAGGGGGAATACGAGCAGTACTTC. Residues: CAWSPIQGEYEQYF.

The chain carries TRBV6-6 and TRBJ2-1; maybe TRBD1 (5 bases). The CDR3 length is 14 residues. V lost 5 bases and J 2 bases, leaving 10 bases between the germline ends. Germline assignment: CDR1 MNHNY and CDR2 SVGAGI (reference sequence). CDR3 nucleotides: TGTGCCAGCAGTCCCGACAGTACCTACAATGAGCAGTTCTTC. Translating it yields CASSPDSTYNEQFF.

The chain recombines TRBV5-4 with TRBJ1-4; the D is unclear. The V end was cut by 3 bases, the J end by 1 base, with 13 bases between. The CDR3 runs 16 residues. Germline-derived CDR1 and CDR2 are SGHNT and YYREEE (reference sequence). The CDR3 protein is CASSSSGGLTNEKLFF. The CDR3 DNA reads as TGTGCCAGCAGCTCCTCAGGCGGTTTAACTAATGAAAAACTGTTTTTT.

The V call is TRBV9, the J call TRBJ2-3; a possible D gene is TRBD1 (5 bases). The CDR3 loop spans 14 amino acids. V lost 3 bases, J lost 1 base, and 9 bases lay in between. Germline CDR1 reads SGDLS; CDR2 reads YYNGEE. The CDR3 bases are TGTGCCAGCAGCGCGTTACAGGGCACAGATACGCAGTATTTT. Protein product: CASSALQGTDTQYF.

The genes are TRBV19 and TRBJ1-1; 7 positions match TRBD1. J lost 7 bases, V lost 4 bases, and 12 bases had no gene match. The germline CDR1 and CDR2 sequences are LNHDA and SQIVND (reference sequence). The CDR3 sequence is 15 residues long. This CDR3 reads CASSTEQGRRDEAFF. The DNA of the CDR3 is TGTGCCAGTAGTACAGAACAGGGGAGACGCGATGAAGCTTTCTTT.

V is TRBV9 and J is TRBJ1-3; unclear D gene. CDR3 size: 12 residues. V lost 3 bases and J lost 7, with 8 bases in between. Germline loops: CDR1 SGDLS, CDR2 YYNGEE. This chain's CDR3 is CASSGTSNTIYF. CDR3 DNA: TGTGCCAGCAGCGGCACGTCTAACACCATATATTTT. The full variable domain, in which reference TRBV9 and TRBJ1-3 provide the parts outside the CDR3, is DSGVTQTPKHLITATGQRVTLRCSPRSGDLSVYWYQQSLDQGLQFLIQYYNGEERAKGNILERFSAQQFPDLHSELNLSSLELGDSALYFCASSGTSNTIYFGEGSWLTVV.

The chain uses TRBV5-4 and TRBJ2-5; no firm D call. This CDR3 contains 13 residues. Trimming left V 0 bases short and J 5 bases short, with 8 bases between. The germline CDR1 and CDR2 sequences are SGHNT and YYREEE (reference sequence). The CDR3 is CASSLAEFETQYF. The DNA of the CDR3 is TGTGCCAGCAGCTTGGCCGAATTTGAGACCCAGTACTTC.

The rearrangement joins TRBV5-1 to TRBJ2-7; D is possibly TRBD1 (6 bases). Looked up from germline, CDR1 is SGHRS and CDR2 is YFSETQ. The length of the CDR3 is 15 residues. Trimming took off 4 bases at V and 1 base at J, with 15 bases between the two ends. The CDR3 loop reads CASSPDQGLSYEQYF. The CDR3 region has the DNA TGCGCCAGCAGCCCCGATCAGGGGTTGTCCTACGAGCAGTACTTC. Filled out from reference TRBV5-1 and TRBJ2-7, the complete variable domain reads KAGVTQTPRYLIKTRGQQVTLSCSPISGHRSVSWYQQTPGQGLQFLFEYFSETQRNKGNFPGRFSGRQFSNSRSEMNVSTLELGDSALYLCASSPDQGLSYEQYFGPGTRLTVT.

V gene TRBV7-9 combines with J gene TRBJ2-5; 9 nucleotides line up with TRBD1. J was trimmed by 1 base and V by 4 bases; bases with no gene match: 4. Germline CDR1 SEHNR, CDR2 FQNEAQ (reference sequence). The CDR3 is 15 residues long. CDR3: CASSSGQGIQETQYF. In nucleotides, the CDR3 is TGTGCCAGCAGCTCGGGACAGGGAATCCAAGAGACCCAGTACTTC. Supplemented by reference TRBV7-9 and TRBJ2-5, the full variable domain reads DTGVSQNPRHKITKRGQNVTFRCDPISEHNRLYWYRQTLGQGPEFLTYFQNEAQLEKSRLLSDRFSAERPKGSFSTLEIQRTEQGDSAMYLCASSSGQGIQETQYFGPGTRLLVL.

V and J are TRBV27 and TRBJ1-2; no clear D. Trimming removed 1 base from V and 3 bases from J, with 12 bases in between. Germline-derived CDR1 and CDR2 are MNHEY and SMNVEV (reference sequence). The CDR3 is made up of 15 amino acids. The CDR3 nucleotides are TGTGCCAGCAGTTTATTCCCCGTTGGAGACTATGGCTACACCTTC. This codes for CASSLFPVGDYGYTF.

This chain joins TRBV9 and TRBJ2-7; D perhaps matches TRBD2 (6 bases). Trimming pared 8 bases from V and 7 bases from J, leaving 10 bases between. Germline V CDR1 and CDR2: SGDLS, YYNGEE. CDR3 length equals 10 residues. The CDR3 is CASGGREQYF. The CDR3 bases are TGTGCCAGTGGGGGGAGAGAGCAGTACTTC.

The chain has TRBV27 and TRBJ2-7, with TRBD2 matching over 7 bases. Germline trimming cut 3 bases from V and 0 bases from J; bases unmatched to any gene: 5. The germline V gene encodes CDR1 MNHEY and CDR2 SMNVEV (reference sequence). The CDR3 is made up of 15 amino acids. This CDR3 reads CASSFSGGSSYEQYF. For the CDR3, the DNA is TGTGCCAGCAGTTTTTCAGGCGGGAGCTCCTACGAGCAGTACTTC.

J is TRBJ1-2 and V is TRBV19; 11 bases map to TRBD1. The CDR3 runs to 19 residues. V dropped 6 bases and J dropped 4; count of bases not matched to a gene: 19. The germline V gene has CDR1 LNHDA and CDR2 SQIVND (reference sequence). The CDR3 DNA sequence: TGTGCCAGTAGCGGGACCCGGATGGACAGGGGGCGCAGTGGCTATGGCTACACCTTC. This sequence encodes CASSGTRMDRGRSGYGYTF.

CDR3 protein: CASIKGVYEQYF. In DNA form, the CDR3 reads TGTGCCAGCATCAAGGGGGTCTACGAGCAGTACTTC. This chain joins TRBV9 and TRBJ2-7; tentatively, D is TRBD1 (6 bases). Germline CDR1 is SGDLS and CDR2 is YYNGEE. The CDR3 has 12 amino acids. V was trimmed by 6 bases and J by 3 bases, leaving 10 bases between them.

The V gene is TRBV4-1, the J gene TRBJ2-4; D unresolved. With 4 bases removed from V and 1 base from J, the gap between germline ends came to 17 bases. The length of the CDR3 is 17 residues. Germline values: CDR1 MGHRA, CDR2 YSYEKL. CDR3 DNA sequence: TGCGCCAGCAGCCCACTTCCCAACCTAAGGGCCAAAAACATTCAGTACTTC. Residues: CASSPLPNLRAKNIQYF.

The chain couples TRBV7-9 to TRBJ1-4, with TRBD1 as a possible D gene (6 bases). V gave up 2 bases and J gave up 7 bases, with 26 bases separating them. The CDR3 has 19 residues. Germline V gene data show CDR1 as SEHNR and CDR2 as FQNEAQ (reference sequence). The CDR3 DNA reads TGTGCCAGCAGCTTATGGGGGAACGGCCCGCAGGGGAGGCGTGAAAAACTGTTTTTT. Amino acid sequence: CASSLWGNGPQGRREKLFF.

The rearrangement links TRBV9 to TRBJ2-7, with TRBD1 as a possible D gene (5 bases). V was trimmed by 3 bases and J by 4 bases, leaving 14 bases between them. Per the germline V gene, CDR1 is SGDLS and CDR2 is YYNGEE. The CDR3 length is 14 residues. CDR3 DNA sequence: TGTGCCAGCAGCGGAAACGACAGTCCTTACGAGCAGTACTTC. Its translation: CASSGNDSPYEQYF.

The genes are TRBV2 and TRBJ2-7, with D perhaps being TRBD1 or TRBD2 (5 bases each). The CDR3 is 14 amino acids. Looked up from germline, CDR1 is SNHLY and CDR2 is FYNNEI. Between the trimmed V and J ends, which lost 5 bases and 2 bases, there was a span of 13 bases. CDR3 coding DNA: TGTGCCAGCAGTCCCCCCGGGGCCGCCTACGAGCAGTACTTC. Encoded protein: CASSPPGAAYEQYF.

This chain joins TRBV29-1 and TRBJ2-7; D may be TRBD1 (6 bases). This CDR3 has 14 residues. Trimming stripped 6 bases from V and 1 base from J, with 16 bases between. From germline, CDR1 is SQVTM and CDR2 ANQGSEA. CDR3 protein: CSVGQRAHSYEQYF. CDR3 bases: TGCAGCGTCGGACAGAGGGCGCATTCCTACGAGCAGTACTTC.

This chain connects TRBV27 to TRBJ2-6, with D perhaps being TRBD1 or TRBD2 (7 bases each). The CDR3 is 16 amino acids. The V and J ends lost 5 bases and 0 bases respectively, with 11 bases between them. The germline V gene has CDR1 MNHEY and CDR2 SMNVEV (reference sequence). The DNA of the CDR3 is TGTGCCAGCAGTGAGCGGGACAGCTCTGGGGCCAACGTCCTGACTTTC. It specifies CASSERDSSGANVLTF.

The chain employs TRBV27 and TRBJ2-7, with D maybe TRBD2 (5 bases). V lost 5 bases to trimming and J lost 3 bases, with 8 bases between them. Germline CDR1 reads MNHEY; CDR2 reads SMNVEV (reference sequence). There are 12 residues in the CDR3. The CDR3 nucleotides are TGTGCCAGCAGTCCCGGGGACTACGAGCAGTACTTC. Translating gives CASSPGDYEQYF.

The chain joins TRBV10-1 to TRBJ2-2; D remains unclear. The CDR3 length is 14 residues. Germline-derived CDR1 and CDR2 are WNHNN and SYGVQD (reference sequence). Trimming pared 2 bases from V and 6 bases from J, leaving 10 bases between. The CDR3 region is CASSEVRLAGELFF. The CDR3 nucleotides are TGCGCCAGCAGTGAGGTGCGGCTAGCCGGGGAGCTGTTTTTT.

Details on this clone: A read error is possible here, since a much larger clone lies one base away. Different DNA sequences within this sample yield the same CDR3. The chain links TRBV5-4 to TRBJ1-1; D remains ambiguous. The germline V gene has CDR1 SGHNT and CDR2 YYREEE (reference sequence). The length of the CDR3 is 11 residues. V dropped 0 bases and J dropped 6 bases, with 3 bases sitting between them. The chain's CDR3 is CASSLGSEAFF. CDR3 nucleotides: TGTGCCAGCAGCTTGGGGTCTGAAGCTTTCTTT.

This clone was counted a single time. This chain uses TRBV5-6 with TRBJ2-7; D might be TRBD1 (6 bases). The CDR3 extends over 15 amino acids. Germline V gene sequence: CDR1 SGHDT, CDR2 YYEEEE. The V and J ends lost 5 bases and 2 bases respectively, with 17 bases between them. The CDR3 DNA reads TGTGCCAGCAGTCCCGCAGGGGAGCCCACCTACGAGCAGTACTTC. This encodes CASSPAGEPTYEQYF.